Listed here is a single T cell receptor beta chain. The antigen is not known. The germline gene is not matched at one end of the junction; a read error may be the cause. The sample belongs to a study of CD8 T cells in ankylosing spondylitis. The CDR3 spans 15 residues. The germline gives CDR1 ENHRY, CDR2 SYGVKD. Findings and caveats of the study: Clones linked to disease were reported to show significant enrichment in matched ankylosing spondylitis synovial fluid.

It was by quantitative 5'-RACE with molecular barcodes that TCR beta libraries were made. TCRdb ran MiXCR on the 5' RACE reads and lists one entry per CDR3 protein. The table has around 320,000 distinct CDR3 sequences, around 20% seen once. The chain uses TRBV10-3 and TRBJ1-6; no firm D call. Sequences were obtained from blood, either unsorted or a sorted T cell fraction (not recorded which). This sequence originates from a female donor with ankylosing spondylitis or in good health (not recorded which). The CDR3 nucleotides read TGTGCCATTAGTGAAACGCTAAAAGGCGGTTCACCCCTCCACTTT. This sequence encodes CAISETLKGGSPLHF.